Listed here are 21 T cell receptor beta chains from one sample, sequenced in a study of cytomegalovirus exposure and HLA in healthy donors. The primer mix had 60 Vbeta and 13 Jbeta primers. Clones were read by immunoSEQ multiplex PCR, and TCRdb kept only the in-frame ones, dropping some. Here the sample table reports 70,000 or so clones. The sample taken for sequencing was PBMCs. These receptors originate from a female donor in good health and CMV-seropositive.

This sequence joins TRBV7-2 and TRBJ2-7; D unclear. V shed 5 bases and J shed 5 bases, with 19 bases lying between them. Looked up from germline, CDR1 is SGHTA and CDR2 is FQGNSA. This CDR3 spans 15 amino acids. The CDR3 DNA sequence: TGTGCCAGCAGCCCCGCGGCAACACCATGGCACGAGCAGTACTTC. It codes for CASSPAATPWHEQYF.

The rearrangement links TRBV7-3 to TRBJ2-5; D remains unclear. The CDR3 loop spans 13 amino acids. Germline-derived CDR1 and CDR2 are SGHTA and FQGTGA. V lost 0 bases and J lost 2, with 4 bases in between. CDR3 residues: CASSLTRQETQYF. CDR3 sequence (DNA): TGTGCCAGCAGCTTAACGAGGCAAGAGACCCAGTACTTC.

The rearrangement links TRBV6-4 to TRBJ2-1, with 8 bases identical to TRBD1. Germline CDR1 is MRHNA and CDR2 is SNTAGT. Trimming took 6 bases from V and 5 from J; bases not matched to a gene: 9. CDR3 size: 15 residues. CDR3 sequence: CASSQLQGGHNEQFF. The CDR3 DNA sequence: TGTGCCAGCAGCCAACTACAGGGGGGCCACAATGAGCAGTTCTTC.

J is TRBJ1-2 and V is TRBV28; D perhaps matches TRBD1 (5 bases). Trimming took 3 bases from V and 5 from J, leaving 10 bases between them. The CDR3 spans 13 residues. Germline V gene data show CDR1 as MDHEN and CDR2 as SYDVKM. CDR3 coding DNA: TGTGCCAGCAGTTTGGGGGGGGTGTATGGCTACACCTTC. Translating it yields CASSLGGVYGYTF.

The rearrangement uses TRBV28 and TRBJ2-1; D unclear. Germline loops: CDR1 MDHEN, CDR2 SYDVKM. This CDR3 is built from 15 residues. V dropped 5 bases and J dropped 6 bases, with 17 bases sitting between them. In DNA, the CDR3 is TGTGCCAGCAGTCCCCGGAGCCCCACGGGCAATGAGCAGTTCTTC. This codes for CASSPRSPTGNEQFF.

V usage is TRBV15 and J usage is TRBJ1-1; 8 nucleotides align to TRBD1. Trimming cost V 6 bases and J 4 bases; bases outside gene matches: 7. Germline V CDR1 and CDR2: LNHNV, YYDKDF (reference sequence). CDR3 length: 14 amino acids. The CDR3 DNA reads as TGTGCCACCAGAGCGGGACAGGATGGCACTGAAGCTTTCTTT. Amino acid sequence: CATRAGQDGTEAFF.

The chain has TRBV5-6 and TRBJ2-7; 9 bases match TRBD2. J lost 0 bases, V lost 0 bases, and 4 bases had no gene match. This CDR3 has 16 amino acids. CDR1 SGHDT and CDR2 YYEEEE come from the germline V gene. CDR3 nucleotides: TGTGCCAGCAGCTTGGGGGGGCGGGAGGGCTCCTACGAGCAGTACTTC. Residues: CASSLGGREGSYEQYF.

CDR3 bases: TGTGCCAGCAGCTTAGGTACCTCGGACACTCCGGATACGCAGTATTTT. Translation: CASSLGTSDTPDTQYF. The rearrangement links TRBV11-3 to TRBJ2-3, with TRBD1 as a possible D gene (5 bases). This CDR3 contains 16 residues. The V end was cut by 1 base, the J end by 6 bases, with 17 bases between. Germline CDR1 reads SGHNT; CDR2 reads YENEEA.

The genes are TRBV7-3 and TRBJ1-1; D not certain. CDR1 is SGHTA and CDR2 is FQGTGA in the germline V gene. CDR3 length: 13 amino acids. Trimming removed 2 bases at V and 1 base at J, with 5 bases between. The CDR3 here is CASSLQENTEAFF. The CDR3 DNA reads TGTGCCAGCAGCTTACAGGAGAACACTGAAGCTTTCTTT.

The V gene is TRBV7-8, the J gene TRBJ2-7; D uncertain. Deletions cut 5 bases from V and 1 base from J, with 18 bases between. Looked up from germline, CDR1 is SGHVS and CDR2 is FQNEAQ. The CDR3 totals 16 residues. The CDR3 loop is CASSPNPEVRSYEQYF. The CDR3 bases are TGTGCCAGCAGCCCGAATCCCGAAGTGCGATCCTACGAGCAGTACTTC.

The V gene is TRBV5-1, the J gene TRBJ1-4, with D tentatively TRBD1 (5 bases). This CDR3 region has 14 residues. Germline lookup yields CDR1 SGHRS and CDR2 YFSETQ. Deletions cut 6 bases from V and 4 bases from J, with 13 bases between. The CDR3 region is CASKPGLSNEKLFF. The DNA of the CDR3 is TGCGCCAGCAAACCGGGACTTAGTAATGAAAAACTGTTTTTT.

This rearrangement joins TRBV6-6 to TRBJ1-1; 7 bases agree with TRBD1. CDR1 MNHNY and CDR2 SVGAGI come from the germline V gene (reference sequence). With 6 bases clipped from V and 5 bases from J, the junction kept 6 bases outside the gene matches. This CDR3 has 13 amino acids. CDR3 sequence (DNA): TGTGCCAGCAGGACTACAGGGGATACTGAAGCTTTCTTT. Protein sequence: CASRTTGDTEAFF.

J is TRBJ1-1 and V is TRBV4-3, with D hard to call. Germline assignment: CDR1 LGHNA and CDR2 YSLEER. The CDR3 spans 15 residues. Trimming cost V 0 bases and J 1 base, with 9 bases left between them. The DNA for the CDR3 is TGCGCCAGCAGCCAAGATTTCGGTCGGAACACTGAAGCTTTCTTT. It yields the protein CASSQDFGRNTEAFF.

The rearrangement uses TRBV28 and TRBJ1-1, with unresolved D. Trimming pared 5 bases from V and 9 bases from J, leaving 19 bases between. In germline, CDR1 is MDHEN, CDR2 SYDVKM. The CDR3 sequence is 14 residues long. The CDR3 spells CASSPIDTELKAFF. The CDR3 nucleotides read TGTGCCAGCAGTCCGATCGACACGGAACTTAAAGCTTTCTTT.

J is TRBJ2-1 and V is TRBV27; 9 bases agree with TRBD1. Germline CDR1 MNHEY, CDR2 SMNVEV (reference sequence). V was clipped by 8 bases and J by 7 bases; unmatched bases: 12. The CDR3 runs 15 residues. DNA of the CDR3: TGTGCCAGCTCCTTGGGGGGACAGGGATTGAATGAGCAGTTCTTC. Amino acids: CASSLGGQGLNEQFF.

This sequence joins TRBV29-1 and TRBJ2-7, with TRBD1 as a possible D gene (6 bases). Trimming cost V 5 bases and J 2 bases, with 13 bases left between them. This CDR3 spans 13 amino acids. Germline CDR1 reads SQVTM; CDR2 reads ANQGSEA. The CDR3 region is CSVKGQYAYEQYF. The DNA of the CDR3 is TGCAGCGTTAAAGGACAGTACGCCTACGAGCAGTACTTC.

The chain carries TRBV19 and TRBJ2-1; TRBD2 aligns across 7 bases. The CDR3 has 15 residues. Germline CDR1 is LNHDA and CDR2 is SQIVND (reference sequence). V shed 3 bases, J shed 9 bases, and the junction held 11 bases outside the gene matches. This chain's CDR3 is CASSMVGGSSGEQFF. In nucleotides, the CDR3 is TGTGCCAGTAGTATGGTTGGCGGGAGTTCGGGTGAGCAGTTCTTC.

V gene TRBV7-9 combines with J gene TRBJ2-7; D is possibly TRBD2 (6 bases). The germline CDR1 and CDR2 sequences are SEHNR and FQNEAQ (reference sequence). Deletions cut 3 bases from V and 6 bases from J, with 9 bases between. The CDR3 loop spans 12 amino acids. The CDR3 nucleotides read TGTGCCAGCAGCTTTGGAGGGGCCGAGCAGTACTTC. This gives the protein CASSFGGAEQYF.

The J gene is TRBJ1-1, the V gene TRBV29-1; possibly TRBD1 for D (5 bases). Germline CDR1 SQVTM, CDR2 ANQGSEA. The CDR3 totals 12 residues. V was pared by 8 bases and J by 0 bases, with 10 bases between. CDR3 protein: CSWAGMNTEAFF. In DNA form, the CDR3 reads TGCAGCTGGGCAGGGATGAACACTGAAGCTTTCTTT.

The chain links TRBV4-1 to TRBJ2-1, with TRBD2 matching 10 bases. Germline loops: CDR1 MGHRA, CDR2 YSYEKL. With 0 bases clipped from V and 12 bases from J, the junction kept 8 bases outside the gene matches. The CDR3 runs to 15 residues. Here the CDR3 reads CASSQEGTAGGVQFF. The CDR3 DNA reads TGCGCCAGCAGCCAAGAGGGGACAGCGGGGGGGGTGCAGTTCTTC.

The chain is built from TRBV23-1 and TRBJ1-5, with D unresolved. Being an ORF, TRBV23-1 has a function that is uncertain. The ends were cut back, 5 bases at V and 4 bases at J, with 21 bases in the middle. The CDR3 totals 17 residues. CDR3 DNA sequence: TGCGCCAGCAGTTCGCTGGGGAGGCCACGGGGAAATCAGCCCCAGCATTTT. It yields the protein CASSSLGRPRGNQPQHF.